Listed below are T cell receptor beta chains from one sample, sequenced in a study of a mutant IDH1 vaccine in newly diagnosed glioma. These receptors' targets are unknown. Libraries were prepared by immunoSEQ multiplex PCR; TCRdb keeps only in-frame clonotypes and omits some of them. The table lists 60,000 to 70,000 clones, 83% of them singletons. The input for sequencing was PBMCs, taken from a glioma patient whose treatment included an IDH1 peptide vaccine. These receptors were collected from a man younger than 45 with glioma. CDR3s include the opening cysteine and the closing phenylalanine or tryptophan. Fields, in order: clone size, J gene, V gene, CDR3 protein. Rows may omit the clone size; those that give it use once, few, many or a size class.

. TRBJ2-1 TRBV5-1 CASSSDRPNEQFF
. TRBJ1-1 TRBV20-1 CSALDTEAFF
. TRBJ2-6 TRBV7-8 CASSLDQGSSGANVLTF
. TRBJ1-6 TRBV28 CASSRLTAIYNSPLHF
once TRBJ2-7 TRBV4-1 CASSSGTGSSYEQYF
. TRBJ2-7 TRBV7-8 CASSSAMRPYEQYF
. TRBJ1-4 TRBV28 CASITRDEEKLFF
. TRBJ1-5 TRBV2 CASSSGVLNQPQHF
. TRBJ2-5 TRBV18 CASSPGIEETQYF
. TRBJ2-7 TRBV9 CASSADPGQGYEQYF
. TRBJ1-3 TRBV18 CASSPFRDTSGNTIYF
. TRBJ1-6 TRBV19 CASSPRRTANGGNSPLHF
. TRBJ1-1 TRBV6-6 CASSSPGRMNTEAFF
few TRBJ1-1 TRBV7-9 CASSLSAGAEAFF
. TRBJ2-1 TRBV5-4 CASSSASDRYNEQFF
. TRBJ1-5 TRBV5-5 CASSLLLVDQPQHF